This T cell receptor (beta chain) was retrieved from a study of T and B cells in COVID-19 patients. From blood, about 250-550 ng of genomic DNA served as TRB template. Germline CDR1 reads MNHEY; CDR2 reads SVGAGI. The CDR3 consists of 16 residues. J was trimmed by 6 bases and V by 4 bases; bases with no gene match: 12. Whole-study findings and limits: Active COVID-19 showed highly clonal TRB repertoires; recovery showed diversity and richness above healthy donors. Exclusive to the recovered cohort were some 2,500 TCR clusters, around 30 of them with low generation probability. Patients with COVID-19 reportedly showed strongly skewed T cell receptor beta variable and joining gene usage.

With respect to this clonotype: Its antigen remains unknown.

Multiplex PCR with BIOMED2 TRB-A/B primer pools amplified TRB rearrangements. Each CDR3 protein gets one entry after TCRdb re-called the multiplex PCR reads with MiXCR. The sample lists roughly 13,000 distinct CDR3 sequences; 28% were seen once. The chain carries TRBV6-5 and TRBJ2-3; TRBD1 aligns across 8 bases. The sequencing sample was made of blood. This sequence originates from a human donor who had recovered from COVID-19. CDR3 sequence: CASSLAGGKREDTQYF. CDR3 nucleotide sequence: TGTGCCAGCAGTTTGGCAGGGGGCAAGCGTGAGGATACGCAGTATTTT.